This entry lists 3 T cell receptor beta chains sequenced from one sample in a study of blood T cell repertoires in COVID-19. Sequencing used immunoSEQ multiplex PCR; TCRdb keeps in-frame clones, though not all of them. The sample has approximately 85,000 clones, around 92% seen once. What was sequenced was peripheral blood. These receptors were collected from a woman aged 60-75 years with active COVID-19.

The V and J genes are TRBV24-1 and TRBJ1-1; the D gene is possibly TRBD1 (5 bases). The CDR3 is 13 residues long. The V gene lost 9 bases and the J gene lost 0 bases, with 10 bases spanning the gap. Germline CDR1 reads KGHDR; CDR2 reads SFDVKD. CDR3 region: CATSEGMNTEAFF. The CDR3, as DNA: TGTGCCACCTCGGAGGGGATGAACACTGAAGCTTTCTTT.

V usage is TRBV15 and J usage is TRBJ1-1, with TRBD1 matching 7 bases. The V gene's germline CDR1 is LNHNV and CDR2 YYDKDF (reference sequence). This CDR3 has 13 amino acids. With 3 bases clipped from V and 10 bases from J, the junction kept 8 bases outside the gene matches. This chain's CDR3 is CATSREGDRGAFF. The CDR3 DNA reads TGTGCCACCAGCAGGGAAGGGGACAGAGGAGCTTTCTTT.

V usage is TRBV24-1 and J usage is TRBJ1-3; D is possibly TRBD1 (5 bases). Trimming took off 7 bases at V and 2 bases at J, with 11 bases between the two ends. Germline V gene lookup returns CDR1 KGHDR and CDR2 SFDVKD. This CDR3 contains 14 residues. CDR3 residues: CATRSGGAGNTIYF. The CDR3, as DNA: TGTGCCACCAGGAGTGGGGGGGCTGGAAACACCATATATTTT.